Shown below are 5 T cell receptor beta chains from a single sample sequenced in a study of T cells after posttransplantation cyclophosphamide. Sequenced by immunoSEQ multiplex PCR; TCRdb stores in-frame clones only, minus some. The data show tens of thousands of clones, with none appearing a single time. The source material was PBMCs. These TCRs come from a man aged 50 to 59 in good health, CMV-negative, and a related stem cell transplant donor.

The sample holds many counts of this clone. The chain links TRBV27 to TRBJ2-6, with 9 bases that match TRBD2. Unmatched junction bases numbered 13, after V lost 7 bases and J lost 0 bases. This CDR3 is built from 19 residues. The germline V gene encodes CDR1 MNHEY and CDR2 SMNVEV (reference sequence). The CDR3 nucleotides read TGTGCCAGCAAAAACTTAAGGGGGACTAGCATCTCTGGGGCCAACGTCCTGACTTTC. It codes for CASKNLRGTSISGANVLTF.

This clone was seen at least ten times. The chain is built from TRBV28 and TRBJ2-7, with D tentatively TRBD2 (5 bases). The germline V and J ends were trimmed by 2 bases and 3 bases, with 5 bases remaining between them. This CDR3 contains 12 residues. Germline V gene lookup returns CDR1 MDHEN and CDR2 SYDVKM. The CDR3 loop is CASSLGSYEQYF. Written as DNA, the CDR3 is TGTGCCAGCAGTTTAGGGAGCTACGAGCAGTACTTC.

In this sample, this clone turned up many times. The V and J genes are TRBV6-4 and TRBJ1-1; 7 nucleotides align to TRBD1. Germline loops: CDR1 MRHNA, CDR2 SNTAGT. J was trimmed by 1 base and V by 6 bases; bases with no gene match: 5. This CDR3 spans 14 amino acids. CDR3 in DNA: TGTGCCAGCAGCGACGGGACAGAGAACACTGAAGCTTTCTTT. Amino acid sequence: CASSDGTENTEAFF.

This clone was seen only a few times. The rearrangement uses TRBV9 and TRBJ2-5, with TRBD2 matching 13 bases. The better agreement between TRBJ2-7 and the DNA end casts doubt on the J call. The CDR3 loop spans 15 amino acids. CDR1 and CDR2 (germline): SGDLS, YYNGEE. Written as DNA, the CDR3 is TGTGCCAGCAGCGCAGGACTAGCGGGGGACTACGAGCAGTACTTC. As protein: CASSAGLAGDYEQYF.

Ten or more counts support this clone. V is TRBV6-5 and J is TRBJ1-5; a possible D gene is TRBD1 (5 bases). CDR3 length equals 15 residues. V was cut by 6 bases and J by 4 bases, with 16 bases left in between. Germline values: CDR1 MNHEY, CDR2 SVGAGI. CDR3 sequence (DNA): TGTGCCAGCAGACTACAGGCGTTTCCAAATCAGCCCCAGCATTTT. Protein product: CASRLQAFPNQPQHF.